Following are 29 T cell receptor beta chains from one sample sequenced in a study of OX40 agonist ivuxolimab in advanced cancers. Libraries were constructed by the immunoSEQ multiplex PCR assay. The clones in this table, taken by TCRdb from immuneACCESS, are in-frame only. Not every clone is retained; where verified, under half of the shortfall comes from an unresolved V gene, and the cause of the rest is unknown. Present in this sample are fewer than 14,000 clones, 65% to 85% of which were seen just once. The ten largest clones add up to 15% to 20% of the sample. Sequenced material: CD4+ or CD8+ T cells sorted from blood, taken in a trial of the OX40 agonist ivuxolimab. These receptor sequences come from an adult with an advanced solid tumor such as melanoma, head and neck, liver or kidney cancer.

The V gene is TRBV18, the J gene TRBJ2-7, with 12 nucleotides matching TRBD1. Germline CDR1 KGHSH, CDR2 LQKENI. CDR3 length equals 15 residues. V gave up 2 bases and J gave up 7 bases; unmatched junction bases: 6. Written as DNA, the CDR3 is TGTGCCAGCTCACCATCGGGGACAGGGGGCGATGAGCAGTACTTC. Amino acid sequence: CASSPSGTGGDEQYF. The complete variable domain, with remaining parts taken from reference TRBV18 and TRBJ2-7, reads NAGVMQNPRHLVRRRGQEARLRCSPMKGHSHVYWYRQLPEEGLKFMVYLQKENIIDESGMPKERFSAEFPKEGPSILRIQQVVRGDSAAYFCASSPSGTGGDEQYFGPGTRLTVT.

The chain combines TRBV4-1 with TRBJ1-3; D ambiguous. In germline, CDR1 is MGHRA, CDR2 YSYEKL. Trimming took 4 bases from V and 2 from J, leaving 12 bases between them. This CDR3 has 15 residues. CDR3 residues: CASSRETGPGNTIYF. The CDR3 bases are TGCGCCAGCAGCCGGGAAACGGGCCCTGGAAACACCATATATTTT.

V usage is TRBV5-1 and J usage is TRBJ2-7; TRBD2 aligns across 10 bases. Germline trimming cut 0 bases from V and 3 bases from J; bases unmatched to any gene: 3. This CDR3 is 15 amino acids long. Per germline, CDR1 SGHRS and CDR2 YFSETQ. For the CDR3, the DNA is TGCGCCAGCAGCTTGGGTAGCGGGGGGCTCTACGAGCAGTACTTC. This sequence encodes CASSLGSGGLYEQYF. The entire variable domain, with the rest obtained from reference TRBV5-1 and TRBJ2-7, is as follows: KAGVTQTPRYLIKTRGQQVTLSCSPISGHRSVSWYQQTPGQGLQFLFEYFSETQRNKGNFPGRFSGRQFSNSRSEMNVSTLELGDSALYLCASSLGSGGLYEQYFGPGTRLTVT.

This sequence joins TRBV9 and TRBJ1-3; 9 nucleotides match TRBD1. The V gene's germline CDR1 is SGDLS and CDR2 YYNGEE. The CDR3 runs 17 residues. V lost 3 bases and J lost 2; bases outside the gene matches: 9. The DNA for the CDR3 is TGTGCCAGCAGCGGTAAATCGGGACAGGGACCTGGAAACACCATATATTTT. Translated, it gives CASSGKSGQGPGNTIYF.

The chain couples TRBV19 to TRBJ1-1, with D unresolved. The CDR3 totals 11 residues. Germline-derived CDR1 and CDR2 are LNHDA and SQIVND (reference sequence). Deletions cut 7 bases from V and 1 base from J, with 4 bases between. The CDR3 nucleotides read TGTGCCAGTACCGGGAACACTGAAGCTTTCTTT. Its translation is CASTGNTEAFF.

In this sample, this clone turned up once. This chain joins TRBV4-1 and TRBJ1-1; D ambiguous. The CDR3 is made up of 14 amino acids. In germline, CDR1 is MGHRA, CDR2 YSYEKL. V was clipped by 4 bases and J by 4 bases, with 13 bases between them. The CDR3 reads CASSRVQAVTEAFF. The CDR3 DNA is TGCGCCAGCAGCCGAGTCCAGGCCGTCACTGAAGCTTTCTTT.

The J gene is TRBJ2-7, the V gene TRBV10-1, with 8 bases lining up with TRBD2. The CDR3 is 12 amino acids. CDR1 and CDR2 from the germline V gene are WNHNN and SYGVQD (reference sequence). V was pared by 10 bases and J by 12 bases, with 14 bases of the junction left unmatched. CDR3 sequence: CAIWDQRGWTYF. The CDR3 nucleotides read TGCGCCATCTGGGACCAGCGGGGGTGGACGTACTTC.

The gene calls are TRBV7-9 and TRBJ1-1, with D perhaps matching TRBD1 (5 bases). Germline CDR1 SEHNR, CDR2 FQNEAQ (reference sequence). The CDR3 consists of 14 residues. Trimming took off 5 bases at V and 4 bases at J, with 14 bases between the two ends. The CDR3 DNA sequence: TGTGCCAGCAGCGCGGGACCCTCGTCCACTGAAGCTTTCTTT. This codes for CASSAGPSSTEAFF.

The V call is TRBV6-5, the J call TRBJ1-4, with no clear D. The V gene lost 2 bases and the J gene lost 3 bases, with 10 bases spanning the gap. The CDR3 contains 15 residues. Germline CDR1 and CDR2: MNHEY and SVGAGI. The CDR3 loop is CASSYGGRPNEKLFF. As DNA, the CDR3 is TGTGCCAGCAGTTACGGCGGGCGACCTAATGAAAAACTGTTTTTT.

The chain links TRBV27 to TRBJ1-6; D perhaps matches TRBD1 (5 bases). The CDR3 has 14 amino acids. CDR1 and CDR2 (germline): MNHEY, SMNVEV (reference sequence). Trimming cost V 3 bases and J 10 bases, with 13 bases left between them. CDR3 sequence: CASSFGRVGSPLHF. As DNA, the CDR3 is TGTGCCAGCAGTTTCGGCAGGGTTGGGTCACCCCTCCACTTT.

This chain joins TRBV27 and TRBJ1-1; possible D gene TRBD1, 5 bases. This CDR3 spans 14 amino acids. Germline CDR1 MNHEY, CDR2 SMNVEV (reference sequence). V was trimmed by 5 bases and J by 4 bases, leaving 14 bases between them. Written as DNA, the CDR3 is TGTGCCAGCAGTACCCCAGGGAGGGGCACTGAAGCTTTCTTT. Protein product: CASSTPGRGTEAFF.

As concerns this clone: At one end the junction does not follow the germline gene, possibly because of a read error. The same CDR3 is also encoded by other DNA sequences in this sample. This chain links TRBV7-7 with TRBJ2-1; a possible D gene is TRBD2 (6 bases). Germline V gene data show CDR1 as SSHAT and CDR2 as FNYEAQ (reference sequence). This CDR3 contains 15 residues. DNA for the CDR3: TGTGCTAGCAGCTTGTCCGGGGGCTCCTACAATGAGCAGTTCTTC. Protein: CASSLSGGSYNEQFF.

The chain joins TRBV9 to TRBJ1-1, with no clear D. Germline values: CDR1 SGDLS, CDR2 YYNGEE. V dropped 0 bases and J dropped 0 bases, with 3 bases sitting between them. CDR3 length equals 13 residues. The CDR3, as DNA: TGTGCCAGCAGCGTAGAATTGAACACTGAAGCTTTCTTT. Residues: CASSVELNTEAFF.

In its sample, this clone was seen a few times. The rearrangement links TRBV12-5 to TRBJ2-5; tentative D call: TRBD2 (5 bases). V shed 3 bases and J shed 4 bases, with 12 bases lying between them. Looked up from germline, CDR1 is LGHNT and CDR2 is FRNRAP. CDR3 length equals 14 residues. This chain's CDR3 is CASGFSLATETQYF. The CDR3 DNA follows: TGTGCTAGTGGTTTTTCCTTAGCGACAGAGACCCAGTACTTC.

J is TRBJ2-1 and V is TRBV13; D possibly corresponds to TRBD2 (5 bases). Trimming left V 5 bases short and J 0 bases short, with 11 bases between. The CDR3 extends over 15 amino acids. Per the germline V gene, CDR1 is PRHDT and CDR2 is FYEKMQ (reference sequence). The DNA for the CDR3 is TGTGCCAGCAGCGCAGGACTTCACTCCTACAATGAGCAGTTCTTC. Amino acid sequence: CASSAGLHSYNEQFF. The whole variable domain, filled in from reference TRBV13 and TRBJ2-1, reads AAGVIQSPRHLIKEKRETATLKCYPIPRHDTVYWYQQGPGQDPQFLISFYEKMQSDKGSIPDRFSAQQFSDYHSELNMSSLELGDSALYFCASSAGLHSYNEQFFGPGTRLTVL.

This clone was counted only a few times. V usage is TRBV11-2 and J usage is TRBJ1-1; 8 bases map to TRBD1. The CDR3 is made up of 12 amino acids. V was pared by 6 bases and J by 7 bases, with 4 bases of the junction left unmatched. CDR1 and CDR2 from the germline V gene are SGHAT and FQNNGV. The CDR3 reads CASRDRVGEAFF. As DNA, the CDR3 is TGTGCCAGCAGGGACAGGGTTGGTGAAGCTTTCTTT.

CDR3 residues: CASSGRFHEQYF. In DNA, the CDR3 is TGTGCCAGCAGCGGAAGGTTCCACGAGCAGTACTTC. The chain has TRBV2 and TRBJ2-7, with D hard to call. Between the trimmed V and J ends, which lost 6 bases and 5 bases, there was a span of 11 bases. This CDR3 comprises 12 residues. Germline assignment: CDR1 SNHLY and CDR2 FYNNEI. The variable domain in full, with the rest retrieved from reference TRBV2 and TRBJ2-7, is EPEVTQTPSHQVTQMGQEVILRCVPISNHLYFYWYRQILGQKVEFLVSFYNNEISEKSEIFDDQFSVERPDGSNFTLKIRSTKLEDSAMYFCASSGRFHEQYFGPGTRLTVT.

V gene TRBV6-6 combines with J gene TRBJ1-3, with D possibly being TRBD1 (6 bases). Germline CDR1 reads MNHNY; CDR2 reads SVGAGI (reference sequence). V dropped 5 bases and J dropped 6 bases, with 20 bases sitting between them. The CDR3 is 16 amino acids. CDR3 in amino acids: CASSAPGVGALNTIYF. CDR3 nucleotides: TGTGCCAGCAGTGCCCCGGGGGTGGGGGCCTTAAACACCATATATTTT.

In this sample, this clone is medium-sized (0.01 to 0.1%). J is TRBJ1-1 and V is TRBV2; D is uncertain. V lost 6 bases, J lost 7 bases, and 9 bases lay in between. Germline CDR1 reads SNHLY; CDR2 reads FYNNEI. The CDR3 sequence is 11 residues long. The CDR3 here is CASSLGGEAFF. The CDR3 DNA is TGTGCCAGCAGCCTCGGAGGTGAAGCTTTCTTT.

CDR3 in amino acids: CASSYGQLISGNTIYF. DNA for the CDR3: TGTGCCAGCAGTTACGGACAGTTGATCTCTGGAAACACCATATATTTT. The chain uses TRBV6-5 and TRBJ1-3; D might be TRBD1 (6 bases). The CDR3 covers 16 residues. The V gene's germline CDR1 is MNHEY and CDR2 SVGAGI. V lost 2 bases and J lost 0, with 11 bases in between.

J is TRBJ2-7 and V is TRBV30, with D tentatively TRBD2 (5 bases). The CDR3 sequence is 14 residues long. Trimming removed 1 base at V and 4 bases at J, with 14 bases between. The germline V gene has CDR1 GTSNPN and CDR2 SVGIG (reference sequence). The CDR3 coding sequence is TGTGCCTGGAGTGAGGGCGGAGGTAGTTACGAGCAGTACTTC. Protein product: CAWSEGGGSYEQYF.

The genes are TRBV4-1 and TRBJ2-7; the match to TRBD2 covers 8 bases. The CDR3 covers 14 residues. The ends lost 4 bases at V and 3 bases at J; junction bases unmatched: 5. Germline lookup yields CDR1 MGHRA and CDR2 YSYEKL. This CDR3 is CASSLGGGFYEQYF. CDR3 sequence (DNA): TGCGCCAGCAGCCTCGGGGGGGGGTTCTACGAGCAGTACTTC.

The V and J genes are TRBV6-1 and TRBJ1-2, with 8 bases identical to TRBD1. Looked up from germline, CDR1 is MNHNS and CDR2 is SASEGT. CDR3 length equals 13 residues. J lost 4 bases, V lost 3 bases, and 1 base had no gene match. The CDR3 nucleotides are TGTGCCAGCAGTGAGGGGACAGGCTATGGCTACACCTTC. Its protein product is CASSEGTGYGYTF.

The chain is built from TRBV7-9 and TRBJ2-1; 8 bases map to TRBD2. V was pared by 5 bases and J by 9 bases, with 15 bases of the junction left unmatched. CDR1 and CDR2 from the germline V gene are SEHNR and FQNEAQ (reference sequence). CDR3 length equals 16 residues. The CDR3 nucleotides are TGTGCCAGCAGCGCAAATTCCGGGACTAGAGTGGGTGAGCAGTTCTTC. Translating it yields CASSANSGTRVGEQFF.

Only a few counts were recorded for this clone. The chain links TRBV19 to TRBJ1-5; maybe TRBD1 (5 bases). The CDR3 extends over 14 amino acids. Germline V lookup: CDR1 LNHDA, CDR2 SQIVND (reference sequence). The germline V and J ends were trimmed by 3 bases and 3 bases, with 9 bases remaining between them. The CDR3 loop reads CASSMMGDNQPQHF. CDR3 sequence (DNA): TGTGCCAGTAGTATGATGGGGGACAATCAGCCCCAGCATTTT.

The chain combines TRBV30 with TRBJ2-3; 8 bases agree with TRBD2. The CDR3 contains 15 residues. The V gene's germline CDR1 is GTSNPN and CDR2 SVGIG (reference sequence). V lost 0 bases to trimming and J lost 2 bases; unmatched junction nucleotides: 4. The CDR3 is CAWSVTGGATDTQYF. CDR3 DNA sequence: TGTGCCTGGAGTGTAACGGGGGGGGCCACAGATACGCAGTATTTT.

The chain combines TRBV2 with TRBJ2-5; tentatively, D is TRBD1 (6 bases). The CDR3 is made up of 14 amino acids. Trimming removed 7 bases from V and 5 bases from J, with 17 bases in between. Germline lookup yields CDR1 SNHLY and CDR2 FYNNEI. DNA for the CDR3: TGTGCCAGCACCGTCGGGACAATGGGGGAGACCCAGTACTTC. Translation: CASTVGTMGETQYF. Full variable domain (missing parts from reference TRBV2 and TRBJ2-5): EPEVTQTPSHQVTQMGQEVILRCVPISNHLYFYWYRQILGQKVEFLVSFYNNEISEKSEIFDDQFSVERPDGSNFTLKIRSTKLEDSAMYFCASTVGTMGETQYFGPGTRLLVL.

V usage is TRBV10-2 and J usage is TRBJ2-2; no firm D call. CDR1 WSHSY and CDR2 SAAADI come from the germline V gene. The CDR3 sequence is 11 residues long. Between the trimmed V and J ends, which lost 6 bases and 8 bases, there was a span of 7 bases. The CDR3 protein is CASRDPGELFF. CDR3 nucleotide sequence: TGCGCCAGCAGGGACCCGGGGGAGCTGTTTTTT.

The chain employs TRBV5-4 and TRBJ2-1; D uncertain. Germline loops: CDR1 SGHNT, CDR2 YYREEE (reference sequence). CDR3 length: 13 amino acids. Between the trimmed V and J ends, which lost 4 bases and 5 bases, there was a span of 10 bases. The CDR3 reads CASSAIENNEQFF. CDR3 coding DNA: TGTGCCAGCAGCGCTATTGAGAACAATGAGCAGTTCTTC.